Listed below are T cell receptor beta chains from one sample, sequenced in a study of T cell responses to AZD1222 COVID-19 vaccine. TCRdb keeps only in-frame clones here, not all; method: immunoSEQ multiplex PCR. The sample lists 100,000 to 150,000 clones, under 90% occurring once. The source material was peripheral blood, sampled on day 0 of AZD1222 vaccination. The origin of the receptors is an adult in good health. The CDR3 runs from the conserved cysteine through the conserved F or W. D genes are given only for firm matches. Size is stated for part of the rows, as once, few or many counts, or as a class when the clone is expanded.

d_gene	abundance	j_gene	v_gene	CDR3nt	CDR3aa
TRBD1	-	TRBJ1-2	TRBV14	TGTGCCAGCAGCCCGGGGCCGGGACAGGGTTTTTACAACTATGGCTACACCTTC	CASSPGPGQGFYNYGYTF
TRBD2	once	TRBJ2-7	TRBV7-2	TGTGCCAGCAGCTTACGGGGGTCGGGGCTAGCGGGTTACGAGCAGTACTTC	CASSLRGSGLAGYEQYF
TRBD1	-	TRBJ2-2	TRBV28	TGTGCCAGCAGGTTACAGGGGGCCGGGGAGCTGTTTTTT	CASRLQGAGELFF
-	-	TRBJ1-3	TRBV30	TGTGCCTGGAGGACAGGATCCTCTGGAAACACCATATATTTT	CAWRTGSSGNTIYF
TRBD1	-	TRBJ1-6	TRBV5-1	TGCGCCAGCAGCCTTGGGGACAGTAACTATAATTCACCCCTCCACTTT	CASSLGDSNYNSPLHF
TRBD1	once	TRBJ2-7	TRBV12-3/TRBV12-4	TGTGCCAGCAGTTCCGGACAGGGGGGTACACTCTACTTC	CASSSGQGGTLYF
TRBD1	-	TRBJ2-7	TRBV5-6	TGTGCCAGCAGCCGGATCCGGGACAGCTCCTACGAGCAGTACTTC	CASSRIRDSSYEQYF
TRBD1	-	TRBJ1-2	TRBV7-9	TGTGCCAGCAGCGGTAAGGAAAGGACAGGGGGCGGCGGCTACACCTTC	CASSGKERTGGGGYTF
TRBD1	-	TRBJ2-7	TRBV5-1	TGCGCCAGCAGCTCCGGCGGGACAGGGTTCGAGCAGTACTTC	CASSSGGTGFEQYF
-	-	TRBJ2-2	TRBV10-3	TGTGCCATCAGTGGCTCAGGGCCCCTGGGGGCCGGGGAGCTGTTTTTT	CAISGSGPLGAGELFF
-	-	TRBJ2-5	TRBV2	TGTGCCGCCGGACCTGGGGAGCAAGAGACCCAGTACTTC	CAAGPGEQETQYF
-	-	TRBJ2-3	TRBV7-2	TGTGCCAGCAGCTATAGGGACAGCACAGATACGCAGTATTTT	CASSYRDSTDTQYF
-	-	TRBJ1-2	TRBV29-1	TGCAGCGCCGGCCTAGGGCAGGGGAACTATGGCTACACCTTC	CSAGLGQGNYGYTF
-	-	TRBJ2-4	TRBV6-5	TGTGCCAGCAGCCGGGGGACAGAAAAAAACATTCAGTACTTC	CASSRGTEKNIQYF
-	-	TRBJ2-1	TRBV5-1	TGCGCCAGCAGCTTGGTCAGGGTCCCCTACAATGAGCAGTTCTTC	CASSLVRVPYNEQFF
-	-	TRBJ1-5	TRBV5-1	TGCGCCAGCAGCTCCAATCAGCCCCAGCATTTT	CASSSNQPQHF
-	few	TRBJ1-2	TRBV27	TGTGCCAGCAGTTTAACAAACGGATATGGCTACACCTTC	CASSLTNGYGYTF
TRBD2	-	TRBJ2-7	TRBV6-5	TGTGCCAGCAGTACCCCTCTAGCGGGAGGAGTGAAGCAGTACTTC	CASSTPLAGGVKQYF
-	-	TRBJ2-7	TRBV5-6	TGTGCCAGCAGCTTGTCTAACGAGCAGTACTTC	CASSLSNEQYF
TRBD1	-	TRBJ1-5	TRBV30	TGTGCCTGGGACAGGGCGGGGCAGCCTCAGCATTTT	CAWDRAGQPQHF
TRBD2	-	TRBJ2-7	TRBV7-2	TGTGCCAGCACCGAGCCGGGGGGACCTGGGTACGAGCAGTACTTC	CASTEPGGPGYEQYF
-	many	TRBJ1-6	TRBV3-1/TRBV3-2	TGTGCCAGCAGCCAAGTCGCCGGGGCTCCCCTCCACTTT	CASSQVAGAPLHF
TRBD1	-	TRBJ1-6	TRBV27	TGTGCCAGCAGTCCCCTCACGCCGGACAGGGGGCTTTGGGTGTATTCACCCCTCCACTTT	CASSPLTPDRGLWVYSPLHF
TRBD1	-	TRBJ2-1	TRBV7-8	TGTGCCAGCAGCAAGAGACCGGGACAGCGCGATGAGCAGTTCTTC	CASSKRPGQRDEQFF
-	once	TRBJ1-4	TRBV9	TGTGCCAGCAGCGTAGGAGGGAGCGCTGAAAAACTGTTTTTT	CASSVGGSAEKLFF
-	-	TRBJ2-7	TRBV2	TGTGCCAGCCGACAGCCCCCGACTAATGAGCAGTACTTC	CASRQPPTNEQYF
TRBD2	-	TRBJ2-2	TRBV12-5	TGTGCTAGTGACGGGGGAGGGACCGGGGAGCTGTTTTTT	CASDGGGTGELFF
TRBD2	-	TRBJ2-7	TRBV6-5	TGTGCCAGCAGAAATAATCTAGCGGGGGTGTACGAGCAGTACTTC	CASRNNLAGVYEQYF
-	-	TRBJ2-5	TRBV7-3	TGTGCCAGCAGCTTATCAGGGTTAGAGACCCAGTACTTC	CASSLSGLETQYF
-	-	TRBJ2-1	TRBV5-4	TGTGCCAGCAGCTTAGGTGGGGCGCTGGGTACAGGTAGTGGTTTCTTC	CASSLGGALGTGSGFF
-	-	TRBJ2-7	TRBV20-1	TGCAGTGCTAGAGGACACGACGAGCAGTACTTC	CSARGHDEQYF
-	-	TRBJ2-2	TRBV19	TGTGCCAGTAGTAGGAACACCGGGGAGCTGTTTTTT	CASSRNTGELFF
TRBD2	-	TRBJ2-5	TRBV11-3	TGTGCCAGCAGCACGGGACTAGCGGGGGAGACCCAGTACTTC	CASSTGLAGETQYF
-	-	TRBJ2-2	TRBV7-3	TGTGCCAGCAGCCCCGGGGGAACCGGGGAGCTGTTTTTT	CASSPGGTGELFF
-	-	TRBJ2-1	TRBV5-5	TGTGCCAGCAGCTTGCCTAGGAACTCCTACAATGAGCAGTTCTTC	CASSLPRNSYNEQFF
TRBD1	-	TRBJ2-5	TRBV5-1	TGCGCCAGCAGCTTACAGGGGGTTGTCGAGACCCAGTACTTC	CASSLQGVVETQYF
-	-	TRBJ2-5	TRBV19	TGTGCCAGTAGCCCGGGGGCGGCAGGGCAACAGACCCAGTACTTC	CASSPGAAGQQTQYF
-	-	TRBJ1-4	TRBV11-2	TGTGCCAGCAGCCCCGGGACGGTTATCCAAAATGAAAAACTGTTTTTT	CASSPGTVIQNEKLFF
TRBD1	once	TRBJ1-2	TRBV3-1/TRBV3-2	TGTGCCAGCAGCCAAGACAGGGGGTCTGGCTACACCTTC	CASSQDRGSGYTF
-	-	TRBJ2-4	TRBV10-3	TGTGCCATCAGTGAGTCTGGCCTAGCCAAAAACATTCAGTACTTC	CAISESGLAKNIQYF
-	-	TRBJ1-5	TRBV18	TGTGCCAGCTCAACAGAGAATCAGCCCCAGCATTTT	CASSTENQPQHF
-	-	TRBJ2-2	TRBV5-1	TGCGCCAGCAGCTACCGTCAGGGGAACACCGGGGAGCTGTTTTTT	CASSYRQGNTGELFF
-	many	TRBJ1-6	TRBV5-1	TGCGCCAGCAGCACGGACGGGAATTCACCCCTCCACTTT	CASSTDGNSPLHF
-	-	TRBJ1-2	TRBV2	TGTGCCAGCAGTGAATTTCGGAATAACTATGGCTACACCTTC	CASSEFRNNYGYTF
-	few	TRBJ1-1	TRBV4-1	TGCGCCAGCAGAGGCCGACGGGCTGAAGCTTTCTTT	CASRGRRAEAFF
TRBD1	once	TRBJ1-2	TRBV6-5	TGTGCCAGCAGGGGGACAGGGTACGGCTACACCTTC	CASRGTGYGYTF
-	-	TRBJ1-1	TRBV5-4	TGTGCCAGCAGCCCGGGTGCCGAGTCGACTGAAGCTTTCTTT	CASSPGAESTEAFF
TRBD2	-	TRBJ2-1	TRBV24-1	TGTGCCACCTCCCGGACTAGCGGGAGCTATGAGCAGTTCTTC	CATSRTSGSYEQFF
-	-	TRBJ2-1	TRBV10-3	TGTGCCATCAGTGAGTCGGGGGTGCGGGGCTACAATGAGCAGTTCTTC	CAISESGVRGYNEQFF
TRBD2	-	TRBJ2-1	TRBV5-5	TGTGCCAGCAGCTTGGCCGGGGCTAGCGGGGGGGCATATGAGCAGTTCTTC	CASSLAGASGGAYEQFF
-	-	TRBJ2-7	TRBV19	TGTGCCAGTAGTACGTTGGCCGACAGGAGCTCCTACGAGCAGTACTTC	CASSTLADRSSYEQYF
-	-	TRBJ2-1	TRBV10-3	TGTGCCATCAGTGAGGGGGGTGAGCAGTTCTTC	CAISEGGEQFF
TRBD2	-	TRBJ2-1	TRBV19	TGTGCCAGTAGTAACGGCGTGGCGGGGGTAACCCTCAATGAGCAGTTCTTC	CASSNGVAGVTLNEQFF